Listed here are 24 T cell receptor beta chains from one sample, sequenced in a study of naive and memory T cell subsets. Antigens for these TCRs are unknown. Two oligonucleotides, mixed equimolar, formed the beta constant-region primer covering TRBC1 and TRBC2. Ligated cDNA was amplified by four rounds of PCR with nested alpha and beta constant-region primers and SP2. TCRdb fed the UMI-ligation and nested PCR reads into MiXCR, producing one record per CDR3 protein. The sample consists of under 150,000 distinct CDR3 sequences, approximately 20% of them appearing once. Overall study results and limits: Possibly reflecting memory cells re-expressing CD45RA, a few larger clonotypes occurred in naive repertoires, especially CD8.

The sample was naive CD8+ T cells from blood. Receptors originate from a human donor in good health.

The chain recombines TRBV14 with TRBJ2-5, with a weak D call TRBD2 (5 bases). V gave up 4 bases and J gave up 4 bases, with 22 bases separating them. CDR1 is SGHDN and CDR2 is FVKESK in the germline V gene. The CDR3 spans 17 residues. This chain's CDR3 is CASSRTPSLRDVETQYF. The DNA of the CDR3 is TGTGCCAGCAGCCGGACTCCTAGCTTGCGAGACGTAGAGACCCAGTACTTC.

The V gene is TRBV7-6, the J gene TRBJ2-1; D is possibly TRBD1 (6 bases). CDR3 length: 13 residues. Germline-derived CDR1 and CDR2 are SGHVS and FNYEAQ. The germline V and J ends were trimmed by 4 bases and 7 bases, with 11 bases remaining between them. In DNA form, the CDR3 reads TGTGCCAGCAGCTCGACAGGTGGGAATGAGCAGTTCTTC. As protein: CASSSTGGNEQFF.

This chain joins TRBV28 and TRBJ2-7; 7 bases line up with TRBD1. This CDR3 is 14 amino acids long. Germline CDR1 is MDHEN and CDR2 is SYDVKM. V shed 5 bases, J shed 5 bases, and the junction held 9 bases outside the gene matches. The CDR3 DNA reads TGTGCCAGCAGTGGTATGGACAGGATCCACGAGCAGTACTTC. Translation gives CASSGMDRIHEQYF.

V is TRBV29-1 and J is TRBJ2-7; the D gene could be TRBD1 or TRBD2 (6 bases each). Germline V gives CDR1 SQVTM, CDR2 ANQGSEA. Trimming shortened V by 3 bases and J by 2 bases, and 14 bases separated the two germline ends. The CDR3 is made up of 14 amino acids. CDR3 protein: CSVDGGVGPYEQYF. In nucleotides, the CDR3 is TGCAGCGTTGACGGGGGCGTCGGGCCCTACGAGCAGTACTTC.

CDR3 coding DNA: TGTGCCAGCAGCCAAGATGCCAGGGTAGACGAGCAGTACTTC. It yields the protein CASSQDARVDEQYF. The chain has TRBV3-1 and TRBJ2-7, with D possibly matching TRBD1 (5 bases). Germline assignment: CDR1 LGHDT and CDR2 YNNKEL (reference sequence). With 0 bases removed from V and 5 bases from J, the gap between germline ends came to 11 bases. This CDR3 is built from 14 residues.

The chain uses TRBV5-6 and TRBJ2-1, with 12 nucleotides matching TRBD2. The CDR3 runs to 15 residues. V gave up 2 bases and J gave up 9 bases; unmatched junction bases: 6. Germline CDR1 is SGHDT and CDR2 is YYEEEE. This CDR3 is CASSFLAGGLLEQFF. For the CDR3, the DNA is TGTGCCAGCAGCTTTCTAGCGGGAGGGCTCCTTGAGCAGTTCTTC.

The V gene is TRBV5-1, the J gene TRBJ1-4; TRBD1 might be the D (5 bases). V lost 4 bases to trimming and J lost 7 bases, with 14 bases between them. This CDR3 spans 14 amino acids. The germline CDR1 and CDR2 sequences are SGHRS and YFSETQ. The CDR3 loop is CASSTRDGGEKLFF. The DNA of the CDR3 is TGCGCCAGCAGCACGCGGGACGGGGGTGAAAAACTGTTTTTT.

This clonotype was picked up many times. The CDR3 nucleotides are TGTGCCAGTAGTATCGGGAGTGGCACAGATACGCAGTATTTT. This codes for CASSIGSGTDTQYF. V and J are TRBV19 and TRBJ2-3; maybe TRBD2 (6 bases). This CDR3 is 14 amino acids long. V lost 3 bases, J lost 1 base, and 8 bases lay in between. CDR1 is LNHDA, CDR2 SQIVND, per germline (reference sequence).

This chain links TRBV29-1 with TRBJ2-1; 7 nucleotides match TRBD1. CDR3 length: 12 amino acids. The germline gives CDR1 SQVTM, CDR2 ANQGSEA. V shed 7 bases, J shed 5 bases, and the junction held 5 bases outside the gene matches. The DNA for the CDR3 is TGCAGCGAGAGGGGGCAAGACAATGAGCAGTTCTTC. Translation: CSERGQDNEQFF.

This clonotype appeared many times. The rearrangement links TRBV6-5 to TRBJ2-7; the D is unclear. V was pared by 0 bases and J by 0 bases, with 3 bases between. The CDR3 spans 13 residues. Germline lookup yields CDR1 MNHEY and CDR2 SVGAGI. The CDR3 DNA reads as TGTGCCAGCAGTTACTCAAGCTCCTACGAGCAGTACTTC. This gives the protein CASSYSSSYEQYF.

This clonotype was found a few times. The chain recombines TRBV29-1 with TRBJ2-7; TRBD2 aligns across 7 bases. The CDR3 spans 15 residues. Per the germline V gene, CDR1 is SQVTM and CDR2 is ANQGSEA. The junction had 10 bases not matched to a gene; V was cut back by 3 bases and J by 2 bases. The CDR3 nucleotides read TGCAGCGTTGAGGAGGAGGGAGGGCCCCCCTACGAGCAGTACTTC. Translation: CSVEEEGGPPYEQYF.

The chain uses TRBV12-3 or TRBV12-4 and TRBJ2-5; D perhaps matches TRBD2 (6 bases). This CDR3 has 15 amino acids. Trimming left V 3 bases short and J 8 bases short, with 19 bases between. The CDR3 coding sequence is TGTGCCAGCAGTTTTTCCCCCGGGACTGAATTAACCCAGTACTTC. Its translation is CASSFSPGTELTQYF.

The gene calls are TRBV14 and TRBJ2-5, with D tentatively TRBD2 (6 bases). The ends were cut back, 0 bases at V and 0 bases at J, with 17 bases in the middle. The CDR3 runs 18 residues. Germline CDR1 SGHDN, CDR2 FVKESK. CDR3 residues: CASSQDLAGPEYQETQYF. CDR3 DNA: TGTGCCAGCAGCCAAGACCTGGCGGGGCCAGAATACCAAGAGACCCAGTACTTC. The whole variable domain, filled in from reference TRBV14 and TRBJ2-5, reads EAGVTQFPSHSVIEKGQTVTLRCDPISGHDNLYWYRRVMGKEIKFLLHFVKESKQDESGMPNNRFLAERTGGTYSTLKVQPAELEDSGVYFCASSQDLAGPEYQETQYFGPGTRLLVL.

The chain joins TRBV10-3 to TRBJ2-1; the D gene is possibly TRBD1 (6 bases). V was shortened by 10 bases and J by 0 bases, with 10 bases between the two germline ends. This CDR3 is built from 13 residues. Germline CDR1 ENHRY, CDR2 SYGVKD. The CDR3 nucleotides read TGTGCCAGCGGACAGAGCTCCTACAATGAGCAGTTCTTC. Residues: CASGQSSYNEQFF.

The chain employs TRBV6-5 and TRBJ1-2; D not resolved. The CDR3 runs 14 residues. V dropped 8 bases and J dropped 1 base, with 14 bases sitting between them. Germline CDR1 is MNHEY and CDR2 is SVGAGI. This chain's CDR3 is CASSPLGFNYGYTF. The DNA of the CDR3 is TGTGCCAGCTCCCCCCTCGGATTTAACTATGGCTACACCTTC.

This clonotype was seen ten or more times. This chain uses TRBV28 with TRBJ1-1, with 9 bases aligning to TRBD1. The CDR3 has 14 residues. Losses at the gene ends were 2 bases for V and 5 bases for J; bases not matched to a gene: 3. Per the germline V gene, CDR1 is MDHEN and CDR2 is SYDVKM. CDR3 sequence: CASSLGTGWTEAFF. The CDR3 DNA reads as TGTGCCAGCAGTTTAGGGACAGGGTGGACTGAAGCTTTCTTT.

The chain carries TRBV20-1 and TRBJ2-7; D is unclear. Germline V gene lookup returns CDR1 DFQATT and CDR2 SNEGSKA (reference sequence). Trimming cost V 3 bases and J 3 bases, with 6 bases left between them. The CDR3 extends over 11 amino acids. The CDR3: CSARDLYEQYF. The CDR3 DNA reads TGCAGTGCTAGGGACCTCTACGAGCAGTACTTC.

This clonotype was counted between two and nine times. The chain links TRBV7-9 to TRBJ2-7, with D possibly TRBD1 on 6 matching bases. Germline CDR1 and CDR2: SEHNR and FQNEAQ (reference sequence). The CDR3 covers 12 residues. Trimming stripped 5 bases from V and 4 bases from J, with 9 bases between. CDR3 in DNA: TGTGCCAGCAGCCAACAGGGATACGAGCAGTACTTC. Protein: CASSQQGYEQYF. Based on the CDR3 plus reference TRBV7-9 and TRBJ2-7, the full variable domain is DTGVSQNPRHKITKRGQNVTFRCDPISEHNRLYWYRQTLGQGPEFLTYFQNEAQLEKSRLLSDRFSAERPKGSFSTLEIQRTEQGDSAMYLCASSQQGYEQYFGPGTRLTVT.

This clonotype has just a few counts. V and J are TRBV3-1 and TRBJ2-2, with no clear D. The CDR3 sequence is 12 residues long. From germline, CDR1 is LGHDT and CDR2 YNNKEL (reference sequence). The V gene lost 8 bases and the J gene lost 0 bases, with 4 bases spanning the gap. This CDR3 reads CASHANTGELFF. In DNA, the CDR3 is TGTGCCAGCCACGCGAACACCGGGGAGCTGTTTTTT.

A note on this clonotype: A much larger clone differs from this one at a single base, so this may be a read error. The chain links TRBV7-6 to TRBJ2-7, with D tentatively TRBD2 (5 bases). V gave up 5 bases and J gave up 0 bases, with 14 bases separating them. Germline V lookup: CDR1 SGHVS, CDR2 FNYEAQ. The CDR3 covers 15 residues. CDR3: CASSPRTDLSYEQYF. CDR3 nucleotides: TGTGCCAGCAGCCCCAGGACTGACCTCTCCTACGAGCAGTACTTC.

This chain links TRBV12-3 or TRBV12-4 with TRBJ1-2; D is unclear. Trimming shortened V by 3 bases and J by 1 base, and 3 bases separated the two germline ends. The CDR3 covers 12 residues. CDR3 amino acids: CASSFNNYGYTF. The CDR3 nucleotides read TGTGCCAGCAGTTTCAATAACTATGGCTACACCTTC.

This clonotype appeared a few times. The rearrangement uses TRBV9 and TRBJ2-1; 8 bases line up with TRBD1. This CDR3 contains 14 residues. CDR1 and CDR2 from the germline V gene are SGDLS and YYNGEE. The trim removed 3 bases at V and 6 bases at J, leaving 5 bases unmatched. The CDR3 coding sequence is TGTGCCAGCAGCGGGGGTGGACAGGGCAATGAGCAGTTCTTC. Protein sequence: CASSGGGQGNEQFF.

The V gene is TRBV13, the J gene TRBJ2-7; 8 nucleotides agree with TRBD2. The germline CDR1 and CDR2 sequences are PRHDT and FYEKMQ (reference sequence). The CDR3 covers 14 residues. Germline trimming cut 0 bases from V and 7 bases from J; bases unmatched to any gene: 5. The CDR3 protein is CASSLGLAVLEQYF. Written as DNA, the CDR3 is TGTGCCAGCAGCTTAGGACTAGCGGTCTTGGAGCAGTACTTC.

This clonotype was detected only a few times. The chain recombines TRBV27 with TRBJ2-7; TRBD2 matches 7 bases. Germline V gene sequence: CDR1 MNHEY, CDR2 SMNVEV (reference sequence). J was trimmed by 4 bases and V by 4 bases; bases with no gene match: 7. This CDR3 has 14 residues. CDR3: CASSWTGGIYEQYF. The CDR3 DNA is TGTGCCAGCAGTTGGACGGGAGGAATATACGAGCAGTACTTC.